These 18 T cell receptor beta chains share one sample of origin, sequenced in a study of CD8+ T cells in alopecia areata. Regarding treatment: oral pan-JAK inhibitor, 5-10 mg twice daily. Sequencing relied on a cDNA template that was reverse transcribed from extracted RNA. Sequencing was performed with immunoSEQ multiplex PCR; in TCRdb, only in-frame clones are kept and a portion is missing. The sample contains about 260,000 clones, roughly 63% of which appear only once. Sequenced material: CD4+ T cells sorted from blood, taken at week 52, from a patient treated with tofacitinib. Source of these receptors: a human donor with alopecia areata.

In this sample, this clone turned up a few times. Other DNA sequences in the same sample also yield this CDR3. The chain uses TRBV29-1 and TRBJ1-1, with D uncertain. V was clipped by 4 bases and J by 1 base, with 4 bases between them. This CDR3 has 11 residues. Per the germline V gene, CDR1 is SQVTM and CDR2 is ANQGSEA. The CDR3 region has the DNA TGCAGCGTTGTGGGGAACACTGAAGCTTTCTTT. This sequence encodes CSVVGNTEAFF.

The chain is built from TRBV7-9 and TRBJ2-3; D call uncertain. Trimming removed 5 bases at V and 4 bases at J, with 13 bases between. CDR1 and CDR2 (germline): SEHNR, FQNEAQ (reference sequence). The CDR3 consists of 14 residues. The CDR3 DNA reads as TGTGCCAGCAGCAAAAGGGCTATTTCAGATACGCAGTATTTT. This encodes CASSKRAISDTQYF.

In this sample, this clone turned up a few times. The gene calls are TRBV5-1 and TRBJ1-1, with D hard to call. V lost 0 bases to trimming and J lost 0 bases, with 6 bases between them. The germline V gene has CDR1 SGHRS and CDR2 YFSETQ. The CDR3 spans 14 residues. CDR3 in amino acids: CASSLAVMNTEAFF. The CDR3 coding sequence is TGCGCCAGCAGCTTGGCTGTTATGAACACTGAAGCTTTCTTT. Based on the CDR3 plus reference TRBV5-1 and TRBJ1-1, the full variable domain is KAGVTQTPRYLIKTRGQQVTLSCSPISGHRSVSWYQQTPGQGLQFLFEYFSETQRNKGNFPGRFSGRQFSNSRSEMNVSTLELGDSALYLCASSLAVMNTEAFFGQGTRLTVV.

This clone turned up a few times. The junction does not match germline at one end; this may be a read error. The chain carries TRBV19 and TRBJ2-4, with 8 positions matching TRBD1. The CDR3 covers 14 residues. Germline V gives CDR1 LNHDA, CDR2 SQIVND (reference sequence). For the CDR3, the DNA is TGTGCCAGTAGTAAACCGGGACAGGACCCGATAATAAGGTTC. This encodes CASSKPGQDPIIRF.

The chain links TRBV10-3 to TRBJ1-4, with D perhaps matching TRBD1 (5 bases). V was trimmed by 3 bases and J by 3 bases, leaving 11 bases between them. The CDR3 spans 15 residues. CDR1 is ENHRY, CDR2 SYGVKD, per germline. The CDR3 coding sequence is TGTGCCATCAGTGATTCGGGGGACCCTAATGAAAAACTGTTTTTT. Amino acid sequence: CAISDSGDPNEKLFF.

This clone showed up just once. The V gene is TRBV30, the J gene TRBJ2-7; 9 bases fit TRBD1. The CDR3 is 13 amino acids. Per germline, CDR1 GTSNPN and CDR2 SVGIG (reference sequence). J was trimmed by 4 bases and V by 3 bases; bases with no gene match: 4. The CDR3 sequence: CAWRGTGLYEQYF. The CDR3 DNA reads as TGTGCCTGGAGGGGGACAGGGTTGTACGAGCAGTACTTC. The full variable domain, in which reference TRBV30 and TRBJ2-7 provide the parts outside the CDR3, is SQTIHQWPATLVQPVGSPLSLECTVEGTSNPNLYWYRQAAGRGLQLLFYSVGIGQISSEVPQNLSASRPQDRQFILSSKKLLLSDSGFYLCAWRGTGLYEQYFGPGTRLTVT.

This chain joins TRBV4-3 and TRBJ1-5; possibly TRBD1 for D (5 bases). Germline V gene sequence: CDR1 LGHNA, CDR2 YSLEER. The CDR3 has 17 amino acids. The V gene lost 0 bases and the J gene lost 2 bases, with 14 bases spanning the gap. This CDR3 is CASSQDLTAVGNQPQHF. The CDR3 DNA follows: TGCGCCAGCAGCCAAGATCTGACAGCCGTTGGCAATCAGCCCCAGCATTTT.

The chain carries TRBV9 and TRBJ2-6; 8 nucleotides align to TRBD1. The CDR3 length is 18 residues. With 2 bases clipped from V and 1 base from J, the junction kept 8 bases outside the gene matches. Germline V gene sequence: CDR1 SGDLS, CDR2 YYNGEE. CDR3 region: CASSVMGQASSGANVLTF. The CDR3 DNA sequence: TGTGCCAGCAGCGTTATGGGACAGGCCAGTTCTGGGGCCAACGTCCTGACTTTC. The whole variable domain, filled in from reference TRBV9 and TRBJ2-6, reads DSGVTQTPKHLITATGQRVTLRCSPRSGDLSVYWYQQSLDQGLQFLIQYYNGEERAKGNILERFSAQQFPDLHSELNLSSLELGDSALYFCASSVMGQASSGANVLTFGAGSRLTVL.

The chain combines TRBV6-5 with TRBJ1-2; possibly TRBD1 for D (5 bases). Trimming took off 6 bases at V and 4 bases at J, with 15 bases between the two ends. In germline, CDR1 is MNHEY, CDR2 SVGAGI. The CDR3 is made up of 14 amino acids. DNA for the CDR3: TGTGCCAGCAGGGGGGAGGGGCCAGGCTATGGCTACACCTTC. This translates into CASRGEGPGYGYTF.

This clone was found a few times. The chain has TRBV29-1 and TRBJ2-1; 7 nucleotides line up with TRBD2. The germline V gene encodes CDR1 SQVTM and CDR2 ANQGSEA. This CDR3 contains 16 residues. The V segment lost 0 bases and the J segment 4 bases; nucleotides outside the gene matches: 9. CDR3 sequence: CSVEDASSGVYNEQFF. CDR3 DNA sequence: TGCAGCGTTGAAGATGCCAGCAGCGGGGTATACAATGAGCAGTTCTTC.

The chain combines TRBV9 with TRBJ2-7; a possible D gene is TRBD1 (6 bases). In germline, CDR1 is SGDLS, CDR2 YYNGEE. CDR3 length: 16 amino acids. The V end was cut by 3 bases, the J end by 7 bases, with 23 bases between. The CDR3 spells CASSAGHRAGLGEQYF. CDR3 DNA: TGTGCCAGCAGCGCCGGACACAGGGCTGGGTTGGGGGAGCAGTACTTC.

The V and J genes are TRBV9 and TRBJ2-2, with D perhaps being TRBD1 or TRBD2 (5 bases each). Germline V gene sequence: CDR1 SGDLS, CDR2 YYNGEE. The V and J ends lost 4 bases and 5 bases respectively, with 18 bases between them. The length of the CDR3 is 16 residues. The CDR3 region is CASSPVGLAGTGELFF. The CDR3 DNA is TGTGCCAGCAGCCCGGTGGGGCTAGCTGGAACCGGGGAGCTGTTTTTT.

There are a few counts of this clone. The V and J genes are TRBV30 and TRBJ1-1, with D perhaps TRBD1 (5 bases). CDR1 is GTSNPN, CDR2 SVGIG, per germline (reference sequence). With 5 bases removed from V and 4 bases from J, the gap between germline ends came to 14 bases. This CDR3 contains 13 residues. The CDR3, as DNA: TGTGCCTGGTTCCGGCGGGGGAGCACTGAAGCTTTCTTT. This translates into CAWFRRGSTEAFF.

The chain is built from TRBV5-4 and TRBJ2-7; 7 bases map to TRBD2. The V segment lost 3 bases and the J segment 0 bases; nucleotides outside the gene matches: 6. The CDR3 covers 15 residues. Per the germline V gene, CDR1 is SGHNT and CDR2 is YYREEE (reference sequence). CDR3 region: CASSSRTRLSYEQYF. In nucleotides, the CDR3 is TGTGCCAGCAGCTCCAGGACTAGACTCTCCTACGAGCAGTACTTC.

The CDR3 loop is CASSQDLQLYNEQFF. The CDR3 nucleotides read TGCGCCAGCAGCCAAGATCTCCAGTTATACAATGAGCAGTTCTTC. The gene calls are TRBV4-3 and TRBJ2-1; D unresolved. In germline, CDR1 is LGHNA, CDR2 YSLEER. This CDR3 spans 15 amino acids. Between the trimmed V and J ends, which lost 0 bases and 4 bases, there was a span of 10 bases.

The chain links TRBV7-6 to TRBJ1-2; unclear D gene. V was shortened by 0 bases and J by 0 bases, with 8 bases between the two germline ends. The CDR3 is 15 amino acids. Per germline, CDR1 SGHVS and CDR2 FNYEAQ. This CDR3 reads CASSLAPDSNYGYTF. CDR3 nucleotide sequence: TGTGCCAGCAGCTTAGCGCCTGATTCTAACTATGGCTACACCTTC.

This chain connects TRBV19 to TRBJ2-5, with 11 bases that match TRBD2. The CDR3 has 15 residues. V shed 6 bases and J 2 bases; nucleotides not matched to a gene: 5. CDR1 is LNHDA, CDR2 SQIVND, per germline (reference sequence). The CDR3: CASSLGTSGQETQYF. The CDR3 DNA follows: TGTGCCAGTAGCCTGGGGACTAGCGGACAAGAGACCCAGTACTTC.

A single count supports this clone. V is TRBV10-3 and J is TRBJ2-5; possibly TRBD1 or TRBD2 for D (5 bases each). CDR1 ENHRY and CDR2 SYGVKD come from the germline V gene. Trimming pared 6 bases from V and 5 bases from J, leaving 13 bases between. This CDR3 spans 13 amino acids. CDR3 amino acids: CAIRPGDGETQYF. The CDR3 nucleotides are TGTGCCATCAGACCCGGGGACGGGGAGACCCAGTACTTC.